The sample holds a few counts of the clone carrying this T cell receptor (beta chain). Its antigen remains unknown. The data belong to a study of blood T cells in healthy people across ages. Study-level background: Template switching recovered approximately one barcoded beta molecule for every two T cells.

The use of a sample-barcoded 5' primer and a J-beta primer mix characterized a second PCR of roughly 7 to 11 cycles. Each cDNA molecule received a tag from a template-switch adaptor that had 12 random nucleotides. A single record per CDR3 protein comes from TCRdb applying MiXCR to the 5' RACE reads. The table shows over 1,500,000 distinct CDR3 sequences, with around 48% occurring only once. Findings of the study overall: Lack of knowledge of donor CMV status possibly confounded expanded clonotype changes. There were more naive CD4+ cells and higher diversity in long-lived donors than in aged donors.

From germline, CDR1 is DFQATT and CDR2 SNEGSKA (reference sequence). V gave up 0 bases and J gave up 5 bases, with 10 bases separating them. This CDR3 spans 13 amino acids. The source of this sequence is a woman aged 40 to 55 in good health. This chain connects TRBV20-1 to TRBJ2-5; no definite D call. The sequencing input was blood. The CDR3 coding sequence is TGCAGTGCTAGAGATAAGAGTTGGGAGACCCAGTACTTC. It translates to CSARDKSWETQYF.